The entry below describes one T cell receptor (beta chain). What antigen it recognizes has not been identified. There are no base qualities to consult, and no much larger clone falls within one base. The data belong to a study of cytomegalovirus exposure and HLA in healthy donors (dated by TCRdb to about 2017). Regarding the research as a whole: According to an earlier analysis of several hundred of the donors, roughly 180 million T cells yielded roughly 100 million unique TCR beta sequences and 276 Gb of sequence data. To predict cytomegalovirus infection status, the study combined high-throughput TCR immunosequencing, statistical association of individual TCRs with disease status, and machine learning. The study was designed to test whether signatures of past pathogen exposure could be identified by cataloging public T cell receptors. Typing coverage differed by locus: A, B, C, DRB1 and DQB1 were typed in roughly 620-640 donors, DQA1 in approximately 520, DPA1 in approximately 600, and DPB1 in 472. The study profiled the T cell repertoires of under 850 subjects by immunosequencing and related them to cytomegalovirus serostatus. Class I and class II HLA loci were covered by the typing at four-digit resolution. Donor age, sex, ethnicity and CMV serostatus were collected together with the repertoire data. Across around 400 genotyped donors of the cohort, an average of approximately 200,000 unique TCR beta nucleotide sequences per donor were sequenced, and roughly a sixth of those sequences were non-productive. Genome-wide SNP genotypes for about 55% of the roughly 670 donors were used in a later genetic analysis, which treated that subset as a discovery cohort. Four or five DR-DQ haplotypes were handled as single units for association and clustering because linkage in the cohort was strong. The later analysis used no new phenotypic data to find candidate immune exposures, relying instead on TCR beta sequences and their occurrence across donors. Roughly 320 gigabases of sequencing data and 75 million to 85 million unique TCR sequences made up an early release that covered under 750 HLA-typed donors. A later analysis re-examined previously published TCR beta repertoires from 500 to 700 donors and added high-resolution HLA genotyping to investigate patterns of TCR occurrence. Of the roughly 400 genotyped donors, around 81% fell in the genetic ancestry cluster associated with self-reported Caucasian donors. To decide whether each TCR beta V gene segment behaved as functional or pseudogenic, an earlier analysis of over 500 of the donors relied on high-throughput TCR beta sequencing. Along with the approximately 620-subject first cohort, a separate validation cohort of around 120 different subjects was used. Every discovery cohort repertoire had been produced on one sequencing platform.

The cohort consisted of some 730 healthy bone marrow donors. Cohort members were all nominally healthy when sampled, although unrecorded immune exposures were likely present. The donor was CMV seronegative and belonged to the group of 352 seronegative cohort members. Every donor gave a peripheral blood sample, and the peripheral blood mononuclear cells from that sample were used for TCR beta sequencing. Genomic DNA extraction from the blood cell samples was performed with the Qiagen DNeasy Blood Extraction Kit. Results and caveats for the whole study, not just this receptor: A later analysis reported that several top co-occurrence clusters appeared linked to parvovirus B19, influenza, CMV and Epstein-Barr virus. Linkage disequilibrium might explain the correlated functional status among segregating V segments, but an unknown experimental factor could not be excluded. Because some donors lacked HLA typing at each locus, the association tests relied only on the typed subset. The 87-base-pair reads could not distinguish some IMGT-functional V segments, including TRBV6-2 and TRBV6-3, so those segments were excluded. An association between a missense DCLRE1C variant and V-gene and J-gene trimming of TCR beta chains was found in a later genetic analysis and replicated in an independent cohort. Roughly uniform sequencing depth across donors was assumed in presence/absence analyses, although this assumption may not hold. A further reported finding was that TCR beta sequences accurately predicted the HLA-A and HLA-B alleles for most subjects in the first cohort. In both the original and validation cohorts, the classifier was reported to diagnose cytomegalovirus status with high specificity and sensitivity. In vitro tests confirmed that a few of the cytomegalovirus-associated TCR beta chains recognize cytomegalovirus antigens. According to a later analysis, TCR association rates differed among HLA loci, with DRB1 alleles showing the most associated TCRs and HLA-C alleles showing the fewest. Broadly in line with IMGT annotations, most TCR beta V segments showed up in productive rearrangements about 90% or about 30% of the time in an earlier analysis of 450 to 600 of the donors. Compared with the approximately 710-donor mean, donors in an Asian-associated ancestry cluster had fewer N-insertions in productive TCRs, according to a later genetic analysis. In a later analysis, most CMV-associated TCR beta chains were found to appear HLA-restricted, with HLA associations seemingly driven largely by CMV exposure. In this cohort, only TCR beta chains were sequenced, and detectable features were limited by the absence of alpha or paired-chain data. Approximately 18 rarely observed V segments, including chromosome 9 orphons, were excluded from the earlier analysis of a few hundred of the donors because counts were too low. The study listed 150 to 200 TCR beta chains as associated with cytomegalovirus. Assigning TCR associations to individual alleles was difficult when HLA alleles, especially DR and DQ, strongly co-occurred. The authors suggested that the approach could potentially be extended to other disease states and immunological phenotypes. In a later analysis, about 16,000 TCR beta sequences were associated with specific HLA alleles at a false discovery rate of 0.05. The only immune exposure information available for the cohort was CMV serostatus. A group of highly shared sequence variants was considered likely to be a technical artifact of the sequencing pipeline. While some public TCRs were present in many individuals, most TCR sequences turned up only very rarely across donors. A later analysis found that HLA-associated TCR beta chains were more clonally expanded and had lower generation probabilities than equally common non-associated chains.

The CDR3 goes from the cysteine to the phenylalanine over 13 residues. The entry retains the CDR3 DNA only, 39 bases that are in frame from base 1. CDR1 and CDR2 (SQVTM, ANQGSEA) derive from the germline V gene. V lost 1 base and J lost 9 bases, and the count of bases not matched to a germline gene is 6. The library was made by the immunoSEQ multiplex PCR assay. A mixture of 60 forward primers for TCR Vbeta segments and 13 reverse primers for TCR Jbeta segments was used in the multiplex PCR. The CDR3 region of rearranged TCR beta genes was amplified from genomic DNA by a multiplex PCR assay. The Illumina HiSeq System was used to sequence the amplified TCR beta libraries as 87-base-pair reads. The source study handled its data this way. In a later analysis, tens of millions of unique TCR beta chains were counted across the approximately 640 repertoires, and some 10 million of these chains were shared by at least two donors. To remove PCR and sequencing errors, raw reads were error-corrected and collapsed into unique sequences using a nearest-neighbor algorithm that merged closely related sequences. V, D and J gene segments were assigned by aligning CDR3 sequences to IMGT reference sequences. Each retained sequence needed at least a six-nucleotide match to both a V gene segment and a J gene segment. A rearrangement counted as productive if the CDR3 had no stop codons and remained in frame with V and J, and every other rearrangement counted as non-productive. CDR3 was defined according to IMGT convention as the region running from the second conserved V-encoded cysteine to the conserved J-encoded phenylalanine. Sequences without an unambiguous match to a single V gene segment were excluded from the earlier analysis of 450 to 750 of the donors. In an earlier analysis of several hundred of the donors, V segments were called functional above 56.7% productive rearrangements and were called segregating when the between-donor standard deviation exceeded 5%. A statistical classification framework was built for diagnosing cytomegalovirus status from the catalog of TCR beta chain sequences. In a later analysis, V and J genes were assigned by comparing TCR nucleotide sequences against IMGT/GENE-DB human TR gene sequences. Using the TCRdist pipeline, a later analysis assigned CDR3 sequences along with most-parsimonious VDJ recombination scenarios. A later analysis defined each TCR beta chain by its CDR3 amino acid sequence plus V-gene family, and excluded reads lacking a unique V-gene family. In a later analysis, 500 to 700 highly shared, low-generation-probability nucleotide sequences were removed to address suspected cross-contamination and a sequencing artifact. A later analysis calculated a clonal expansion index for each public chain from normalized within-repertoire ranks of inferred template counts. In a later analysis, generation probabilities were computed with a VDJ recombination model fitted to out-of-frame rearrangements, and the resulting probabilities were checked against IGoR. In a later analysis, hypergeometric tests were used to score TCR-TCR, TCR-HLA and TCR-CMV co-occurrence, with a repertoire-size bias correction applied to TCR pairs. To estimate false discovery rates, a later analysis permuted the HLA or CMV assignments 20 times. In a later analysis, co-occurring TCRs were grouped with DBSCAN, and TCRdist sequence similarity was added when clustering was performed within HLA-allele-positive subsets. For co-occurrence clustering, repertoires with fewer than 30,000 or more than 120,000 public chains were excluded, along with about five repertoires with anomalous nucleotide sharing. The immuneACCESS repertoire file appears here via TCRdb, limited to in-frame rearrangements. These files lack a portion of the clones; in checked studies, under half of the deficit traces to unresolved V genes, and the cause of the others is not known. The DNA gave D and trimming, while V, J and clone size come from that table. Across this sample there are 80,000 to 100,000 clones, with less than 70% seen only once. 1.2% of the sample is in the top ten clones.

The V and J segments used are TRBV29-1 and TRBJ2-7, with 10 bases in between that match TRBD2. The clonotype was recovered from a female donor in good health and CMV-seronegative. The sequenced sample was PBMCs. The base sequence is TGCAGCGTTGAAGGAGCGGGAGGGGGGCGGCAGTACTTC. Its translation is CSVEGAGGGRQYF.